These T cell receptor beta chains were read from a single sample in a study of blood T cells in healthy people across ages. Via MiXCR, TCRdb re-called the 5' RACE reads, giving one row per CDR3 protein. The data hold roughly 900,000 distinct CDR3 sequences, with 29% observed a single time. Sequencing input: blood. All receptors come from a woman at least 80 years old in good health. CDR3s include the opening cysteine and the closing phenylalanine or tryptophan. D genes are given only for firm matches. Part of the rows lack a size; the others show once, few, many or a class for expanded clones.

clone_size,d_call,v_call,cdr3_length,j_call,cdr3_nt,cdr3_aa
-,-,TRBV2,13,TRBJ1-2,TGTGCCAGCACTGAGTCTCGGAACTATGGCTACACCTTC,CASTESRNYGYTF
many,-,TRBV7-9,14,TRBJ2-5,TGTGCCAGCAGGGACCGGGGAGCTATAGAGACCCAGTACTTC,CASRDRGAIETQYF
many,-,TRBV7-9,12,TRBJ2-5,TGTGCCAGCAGTTACCTGAAGGAGACCCAGTACTTC,CASSYLKETQYF
many,TRBD1,TRBV6-2/TRBV6-3,13,TRBJ2-1,TGTGCCAGCAGTTACGACAGGGTATATGAGCAGTTCTTC,CASSYDRVYEQFF
many,TRBD1,TRBV5-1,14,TRBJ2-5,TGCGCCAGCAGCCGAGGACAGGACCAAGAGACCCAGTACTTC,CASSRGQDQETQYF
-,TRBD2,TRBV11-3,17,TRBJ2-1,TGTGCCAGCAGCTTTCGACTAGCGGGTTCTCGGGGGGAGACCCAGTTCTTC,CASSFRLAGSRGETQFF
many,-,TRBV27,18,TRBJ2-7,TGTGCCAGCAGTTTGGACTGGGCAGAGGGTGAAATATCCGGCGAGCAGTACTTC,CASSLDWAEGEISGEQYF
many,-,TRBV5-1,14,TRBJ1-1,TGCGCCAGCAGCTCTGGGCAACCAGGTACTGAAGCTTTCTTT,CASSSGQPGTEAFF
many,TRBD1,TRBV24-1,14,TRBJ2-3,TGTGCCACCTCAAGGACAGGGAGGAGAGATACGCAGTATTTT,CATSRTGRRDTQYF
many,-,TRBV20-1,15,TRBJ2-7,TGCAGTGCTAGTCTAAGGGCCAGAGCCCACTACGAGCAGTACTTC,CSASLRARAHYEQYF
-,-,TRBV2,14,TRBJ1-2,TGTGCCAGCAGTGGAGGCAGGGGTTACTATGGCTACACCTTC,CASSGGRGYYGYTF
many,-,TRBV2,14,TRBJ1-2,TGTGCCAGCAGTGGGAGGACGGCCAACTATGGCTACACCTTC,CASSGRTANYGYTF
few,-,TRBV20-1,12,TRBJ1-3,TGCAGTGCTAGTCAGCCTGGAAACACCATATATTTT,CSASQPGNTIYF
many,TRBD1,TRBV5-5,16,TRBJ2-7,TGTGCCAGCAGCTTGGAGGGACAGGGTACGGCCTACGAGCAGTACTTC,CASSLEGQGTAYEQYF
many,-,TRBV21-1,15,TRBJ2-7,TGTGCCAGCAGCGTGGACGGACTTTCCCCTTACGAGCAGTACTTC,CASSVDGLSPYEQYF
-,TRBD1,TRBV7-2,17,TRBJ1-2,TGTGCCAGCAGCGGGGGGCGGGACAGGGGGCTTATGGATGGCTACACCTTC,CASSGGRDRGLMDGYTF
many,TRBD2,TRBV28,14,TRBJ2-1,TGTGCCAGCAGTTCTAGCGGGGGAAGCAATGAGCAGTTCTTC,CASSSSGGSNEQFF
many,-,TRBV7-2,13,TRBJ2-5,TGTGCCAGCAGCTTAGGCAGCCAAGAGACCCAGTACTTC,CASSLGSQETQYF
-,-,TRBV10-3,15,TRBJ2-3,TGTGCCATCAGTGAGACGGGGGGCCGTGCGGATACGCAGTATTTT,CAISETGGRADTQYF
few,-,TRBV6-5,14,TRBJ1-1,TGTGCCAGCAGTTACGGTCGAGCGAACACTGAAGCTTTCTTT,CASSYGRANTEAFF
many,TRBD2,TRBV5-1,16,TRBJ2-1,TGCGCCAGCAGCTCCGTGACTAGCGGGGGGGCCACTGAGCAGTTCTTC,CASSSVTSGGATEQFF
many,TRBD1,TRBV30,13,TRBJ1-6,TGTGCCTGGGGGGACAGGTATAATTCACCCCTCCACTTT,CAWGDRYNSPLHF
-,-,TRBV20-1,14,TRBJ2-7,TGCAGTGCTAGAGATCTCCGAAAGAGATACGAGCAGTACTTC,CSARDLRKRYEQYF